Below, 22 T cell receptor beta chains from the same sample are listed, as sequenced in a study of breast tumors, draining lymph nodes, adjacent tissues. One entry per CDR3 protein, called by TCRdb with MiXCR from the multiplex PCR reads. The repertoire consists of under 150,000 distinct CDR3 sequences, with around 22% occurring once and the leading ten covering 2.5% to 3%. Breast cancer patients provided tissue from their axillary draining lymph nodes. The sequenced sample was axillary lymph node tissue. The receptors were sampled from a female donor with breast cancer. Some clones in this sample may be carry-over from other donors' samples.

This clonotype was found many times. The chain employs TRBV5-8 and TRBJ1-2; TRBD1 aligns across 7 bases. The germline gives CDR1 SGHTS, CDR2 YDEGEE. The length of the CDR3 is 16 residues. V lost 4 bases to trimming and J lost 8 bases; unmatched junction nucleotides: 17. The CDR3, as DNA: TGTGCCAGCAGCCGTCAAAAGGCCCCGGGGACAGACGGCTACACCTTC. It encodes CASSRQKAPGTDGYTF.

This clonotype showed up many times. The chain carries TRBV6-1 and TRBJ2-1; TRBD2 might be the D (6 bases). This CDR3 comprises 14 residues. V was shortened by 2 bases and J by 10 bases, with 15 bases between the two germline ends. In germline, CDR1 is MNHNS, CDR2 SASEGT. The CDR3 spells CASSERPPEGEQFF. The CDR3, as DNA: TGTGCCAGCAGTGAAAGGCCCCCGGAGGGGGAGCAGTTCTTC.

Comment on this clonotype: Being one base from a much bigger clone, this may be a read error. In this CDR3 the conserved last residue, phenylalanine or tryptophan, is missing, so a read error is likely. This chain joins TRBV6-5 and TRBJ1-6; D is possibly TRBD1 (6 bases). Trimming left V 1 base short and J 6 bases short, with 7 bases between. Germline CDR1 MNHEY, CDR2 SVGAGI. This CDR3 contains 14 residues. Here the CDR3 reads CASSYYRANSPLHC. The CDR3 DNA reads as TGTGCCAGCAGTTACTACAGGGCTAATTCACCCCTCCACTGT.

The chain combines TRBV19 with TRBJ2-3; 7 nucleotides line up with TRBD2. CDR1 and CDR2 from the germline V gene are LNHDA and SQIVND (reference sequence). This CDR3 comprises 15 residues. Trimming cost V 7 bases and J 4 bases; bases outside gene matches: 11. Here the CDR3 DNA reads TGTGCCAGTAATTTCGGCGGGAGAGTAGCAGATACGCAGTATTTT. Its translation: CASNFGGRVADTQYF.

At least ten counts were recorded for this clonotype. The chain carries TRBV6-6 and TRBJ1-5; D might be TRBD1 (6 bases). With 8 bases removed from V and 0 bases from J, the gap between germline ends came to 14 bases. The germline V gene encodes CDR1 MNHNY and CDR2 SVGAGI (reference sequence). CDR3 size: 15 residues. The CDR3 sequence is CASVQGGNSNQPQHF. DNA of the CDR3: TGTGCCAGCGTACAGGGTGGGAATAGCAATCAGCCCCAGCATTTT.

This clonotype came up many times. The gene calls are TRBV5-1 and TRBJ1-3; 8 bases match TRBD1. V was clipped by 0 bases and J by 1 base; unmatched bases: 3. The V gene's germline CDR1 is SGHRS and CDR2 YFSETQ. This CDR3 contains 16 residues. In DNA, the CDR3 is TGCGCCAGCAGCTTGGGACAGGGGTTATCTGGAAACACCATATATTTT. This gives the protein CASSLGQGLSGNTIYF.

This clonotype was seen ten or more times. The chain is built from TRBV10-3 and TRBJ1-5; no clear D gene. Between the trimmed V and J ends, which lost 0 bases and 7 bases, there was a span of 4 bases. In germline, CDR1 is ENHRY, CDR2 SYGVKD. The CDR3 totals 12 residues. The CDR3 loop is CAISESQQPQHF. For the CDR3, the DNA is TGTGCCATCAGTGAGTCTCAACAGCCCCAGCATTTT.

This clonotype has only a few counts. CDR3 coding DNA: TGTGCCAGCAGGCTACGACAGGGCGGGGAGCAGTTCTTC. Translating it yields CASRLRQGGEQFF. The chain recombines TRBV6-1 with TRBJ2-1; the match to TRBD1 covers 7 bases. The CDR3 contains 13 residues. Germline V CDR1 and CDR2: MNHNS, SASEGT. Germline trimming cut 6 bases from V and 10 bases from J; bases unmatched to any gene: 9.

This clonotype was observed many times. V is TRBV10-3 and J is TRBJ2-3; TRBD2 aligns across 8 bases. The CDR3 sequence is 16 residues long. Germline CDR1 and CDR2: ENHRY and SYGVKD. V lost 4 bases to trimming and J lost 2 bases; unmatched junction nucleotides: 8. CDR3 loop: CAISGVTSGLTDTQYF. The DNA of the CDR3 is TGTGCCATCAGTGGGGTAACTAGCGGACTCACAGATACGCAGTATTTT.

There are many counts of this clonotype. This sequence joins TRBV15 and TRBJ2-7, with D possibly being TRBD1 (5 bases). The CDR3 is made up of 13 amino acids. V lost 5 bases, J lost 2 bases, and 10 bases lay in between. Germline V lookup: CDR1 LNHNV, CDR2 YYDKDF (reference sequence). The CDR3 DNA is TGTGCCACCAGCGTAGGGGTAACCTACGAGCAGTACTTC. This gives the protein CATSVGVTYEQYF.

This clonotype showed up many times. The CDR3 nucleotides read TGTGCCAGCAGTGTGCAGTCTTCCTACGAGCAGTACTTC. It is translated as CASSVQSSYEQYF. The chain carries TRBV2 and TRBJ2-7; D gene unclear. CDR3 length: 13 residues. V dropped 4 bases and J dropped 1 base, with 8 bases sitting between them. Looked up from germline, CDR1 is SNHLY and CDR2 is FYNNEI.

The chain is built from TRBV5-4 and TRBJ1-4, with D unclear. The germline gives CDR1 SGHNT, CDR2 YYREEE (reference sequence). V was shortened by 3 bases and J by 8 bases, with 14 bases between the two germline ends. There are 14 residues in the CDR3. CDR3 residues: CASSYDPAGEKLFF. The CDR3 nucleotides are TGTGCCAGCAGCTACGACCCGGCTGGGGAAAAACTGTTTTTT.

This clonotype came up many times. CDR3 sequence (DNA): TGTGCCAGCAGCCCGGGGTGGGACCCAATGTACGAGCAGTACTTC. Its translation: CASSPGWDPMYEQYF. The rearrangement links TRBV7-2 to TRBJ2-7; D could derive from TRBD1 or TRBD2 (5 bases each). V gave up 5 bases and J gave up 4 bases, with 18 bases separating them. The V gene's germline CDR1 is SGHTA and CDR2 FQGNSA. The CDR3 totals 15 residues.

This clonotype was observed a handful of times. This chain links TRBV6-2 or TRBV6-3 with TRBJ2-3; no definite D call. The CDR3 covers 12 residues. Trimming pared 5 bases from V and 2 bases from J, leaving 5 bases between. Germline V CDR1 and CDR2: MNHEY, SVGEGT. The CDR3 spells CASSGYTDTQYF. In DNA form, the CDR3 reads TGTGCCAGCAGTGGGTACACAGATACGCAGTATTTT.

This clonotype was seen at least ten times. The chain carries TRBV20-1 and TRBJ2-1; 9 positions match TRBD2. CDR1 and CDR2 from the germline V gene are DFQATT and SNEGSKA (reference sequence). V lost 1 base, J lost 8 bases, and 9 bases stayed unmatched. The CDR3 covers 15 residues. The chain's CDR3 is CSARGSPSGTHEQFF. In nucleotides, the CDR3 is TGCAGTGCTAGAGGGTCCCCTAGCGGGACCCATGAGCAGTTCTTC.

This rearrangement joins TRBV18 to TRBJ2-1; 7 bases match TRBD1. Per the germline V gene, CDR1 is KGHSH and CDR2 is LQKENI. The V gene end was trimmed by 0 bases and the J gene end by 0 bases; junction bases not matched to a gene: 2. The length of the CDR3 is 16 residues. This chain's CDR3 is CASSPPNRGSYNEQFF. In DNA, the CDR3 is TGTGCCAGCTCACCACCTAACAGGGGCTCCTACAATGAGCAGTTCTTC.

The V and J genes are TRBV18 and TRBJ2-2, with TRBD1 matching 8 bases. Looked up from germline, CDR1 is KGHSH and CDR2 is LQKENI. This CDR3 contains 18 residues. The ends lost 3 bases at V and 7 bases at J; junction bases unmatched: 16. The CDR3 protein is CASSPSQTRTGSNGELFF. The CDR3 DNA is TGTGCCAGCTCACCCTCCCAAACGCGGACAGGGTCGAACGGGGAGCTGTTTTTT.

This clonotype was detected ten times or more. The chain carries TRBV28 and TRBJ2-7; 8 bases map to TRBD1. Germline CDR1 MDHEN, CDR2 SYDVKM. V was pared by 6 bases and J by 7 bases, with 8 bases of the junction left unmatched. This CDR3 has 13 residues. This CDR3 is CASRGPGTGEQYF. CDR3 DNA sequence: TGTGCCAGCAGAGGTCCCGGGACAGGAGAGCAGTACTTC. The full variable domain, in which reference TRBV28 and TRBJ2-7 provide the parts outside the CDR3, is DVKVTQSSRYLVKRTGEKVFLECVQDMDHENMFWYRQDPGLGLRLIYFSYDVKMKEKGDIPEGYSVSREKKERFSLILESASTNQTSMYLCASRGPGTGEQYFGPGTRLTVT.

The rearrangement uses TRBV2 and TRBJ1-2, with a tentative D call TRBD1 (6 bases). Trimming took off 5 bases at V and 1 base at J, with 17 bases between the two ends. CDR1 and CDR2 from the germline V gene are SNHLY and FYNNEI. The CDR3 sequence is 16 residues long. CDR3 sequence (DNA): TGTGCCAGCAGTCCGGACAGTGCTTCCCTTAACTATGGCTACACCTTC. Its translation is CASSPDSASLNYGYTF.

Concerning this clonotype: This clone may be a read error of a much larger clone one base away. V and J are TRBV19 and TRBJ2-2; 9 bases map to TRBD1. The CDR3 has 14 residues. Germline assignment: CDR1 LNHDA and CDR2 SQIVND (reference sequence). Unmatched junction bases numbered 5, after V lost 6 bases and J lost 6 bases. The DNA of the CDR3 is TGTGCCAGTAGGGGGACAGGGATGGCCGGGGAGCTGTTTTTT. Protein sequence: CASRGTGMAGELFF.

There are many counts of this clonotype. The chain combines TRBV30 with TRBJ2-3; the match to TRBD2 covers 12 bases. Germline-derived CDR1 and CDR2 are GTSNPN and SVGIG (reference sequence). CDR3 size: 15 residues. With V trimmed by 3 bases and J by 4 bases, 5 bases remained unmatched. CDR3 sequence (DNA): TGTGCCTGGAGCCGACTAGCGGGAGAGGCAGATACGCAGTATTTT. Translation gives CAWSRLAGEADTQYF.

This clonotype was counted at least ten times. The rearrangement uses TRBV10-3 and TRBJ2-7; the match to TRBD1 covers 8 bases. V was pared by 3 bases and J by 4 bases, with 5 bases of the junction left unmatched. CDR1 ENHRY and CDR2 SYGVKD come from the germline V gene. The CDR3 has 14 amino acids. CDR3 DNA sequence: TGTGCCATCAGTGACAGGGGGCGTGAGTACGAGCAGTACTTC. The encoded protein is CAISDRGREYEQYF.